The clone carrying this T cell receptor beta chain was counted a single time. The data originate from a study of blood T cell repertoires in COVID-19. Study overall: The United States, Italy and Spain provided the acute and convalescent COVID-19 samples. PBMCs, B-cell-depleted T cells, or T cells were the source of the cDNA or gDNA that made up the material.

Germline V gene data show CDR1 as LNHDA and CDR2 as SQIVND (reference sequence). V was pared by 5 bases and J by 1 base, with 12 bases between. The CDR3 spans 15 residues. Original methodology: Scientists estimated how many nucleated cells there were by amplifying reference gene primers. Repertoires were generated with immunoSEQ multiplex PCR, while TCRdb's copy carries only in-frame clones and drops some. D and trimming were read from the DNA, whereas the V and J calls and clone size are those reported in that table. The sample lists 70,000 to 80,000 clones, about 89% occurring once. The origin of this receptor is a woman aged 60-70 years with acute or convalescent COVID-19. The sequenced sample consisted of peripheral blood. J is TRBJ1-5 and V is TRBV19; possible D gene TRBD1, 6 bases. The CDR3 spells CASSPYRVSNQPQHF. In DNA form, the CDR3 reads TGTGCCAGTAGTCCTTACAGGGTCAGCAATCAGCCCCAGCATTTT.